Presented here are 2 T cell receptor beta chains from one specimen sequenced in a study of T cell repertoires in cytomegalovirus infection. TCRdb passed the reads through MiXCR, listing each CDR3 protein once. The repertoire holds more than 400,000 distinct CDR3 sequences, with about 25% as singletons. Sequencing used PBMCs. The receptor source for this set is a human donor in good health (CMV status not recorded). Some clones in this sample may be carry-over from other donors' samples.

This clonotype was detected many times. The J gene is TRBJ1-1, the V gene TRBV6-1, with D possibly being TRBD1 (6 bases). Germline lookup yields CDR1 MNHNS and CDR2 SASEGT. Between the trimmed V and J ends, which lost 5 bases and 4 bases, there was a span of 11 bases. The CDR3 consists of 13 residues. CDR3 protein: CASSWGAGTEAFF. As DNA, the CDR3 is TGTGCCAGCAGTTGGGGGGCTGGCACTGAAGCTTTCTTT.

The V call is TRBV20-1, the J call TRBJ2-3; D gene unclear. Germline V lookup: CDR1 DFQATT, CDR2 SNEGSKA (reference sequence). The CDR3 totals 14 residues. The V and J ends lost 3 bases and 1 base respectively, with 11 bases between them. For the CDR3, the DNA is TGCAGTGCTAGTCTGCGGAACGGCACAGATACGCAGTATTTT. Translating it yields CSASLRNGTDTQYF.